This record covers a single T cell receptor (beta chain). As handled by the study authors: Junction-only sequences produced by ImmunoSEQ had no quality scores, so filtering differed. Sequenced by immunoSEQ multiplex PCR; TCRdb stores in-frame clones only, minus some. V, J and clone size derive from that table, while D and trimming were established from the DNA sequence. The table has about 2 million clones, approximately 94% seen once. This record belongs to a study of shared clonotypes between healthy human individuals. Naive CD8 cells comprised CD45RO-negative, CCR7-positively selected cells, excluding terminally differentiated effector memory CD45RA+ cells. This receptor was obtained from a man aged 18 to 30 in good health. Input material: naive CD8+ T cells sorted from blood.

CDR3 sequence (DNA): TGTGCCAGCAGCTTACCCAGAGACTACGAGCAGTACTTC. Residues: CASSLPRDYEQYF. This chain connects TRBV7-9 to TRBJ2-7; D not resolved. The CDR3 extends over 13 amino acids. The germline gives CDR1 SEHNR, CDR2 FQNEAQ (reference sequence). The V end lost 2 bases, the J end lost 3 bases, and 8 bases lay between the germline ends.